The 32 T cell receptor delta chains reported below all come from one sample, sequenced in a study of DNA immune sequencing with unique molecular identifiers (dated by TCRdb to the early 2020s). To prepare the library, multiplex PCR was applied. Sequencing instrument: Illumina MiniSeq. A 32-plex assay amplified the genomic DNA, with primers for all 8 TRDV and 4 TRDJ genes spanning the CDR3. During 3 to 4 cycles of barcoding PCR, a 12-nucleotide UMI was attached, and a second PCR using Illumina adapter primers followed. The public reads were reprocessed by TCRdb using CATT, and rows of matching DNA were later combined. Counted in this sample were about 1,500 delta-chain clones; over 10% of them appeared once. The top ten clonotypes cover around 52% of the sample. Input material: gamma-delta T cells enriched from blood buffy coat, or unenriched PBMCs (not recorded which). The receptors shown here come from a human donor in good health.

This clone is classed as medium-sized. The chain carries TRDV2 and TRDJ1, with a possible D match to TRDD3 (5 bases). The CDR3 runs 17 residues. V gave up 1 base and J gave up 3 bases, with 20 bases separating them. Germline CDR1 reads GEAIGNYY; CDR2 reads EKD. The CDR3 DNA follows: TGTGCCTGTGACACTCTGAGTAAAGGGGAGGGTGCCGATAAACTCATCTTT. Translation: CACDTLSKGEGADKLIF.

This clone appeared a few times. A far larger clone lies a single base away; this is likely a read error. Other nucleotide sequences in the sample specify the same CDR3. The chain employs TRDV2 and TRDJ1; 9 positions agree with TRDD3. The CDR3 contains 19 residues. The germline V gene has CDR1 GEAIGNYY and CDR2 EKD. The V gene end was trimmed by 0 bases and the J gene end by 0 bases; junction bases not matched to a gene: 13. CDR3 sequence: CACDTLSLLGEEYTDKLIF. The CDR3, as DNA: TGTGCCTGTGACACCTTGTCTTTACTGGGGGAGGAGTACACCGATAAACTCATCTTT.

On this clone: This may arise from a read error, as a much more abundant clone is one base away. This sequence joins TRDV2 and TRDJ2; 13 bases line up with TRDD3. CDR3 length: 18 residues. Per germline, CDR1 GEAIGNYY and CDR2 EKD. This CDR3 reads CACDVVLGDTTLTARLFF. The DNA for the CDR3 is TGTGCCTGTGACGTTGTACTGGGGGATACGACTTTGACAGCACGACTCTTCTTT.

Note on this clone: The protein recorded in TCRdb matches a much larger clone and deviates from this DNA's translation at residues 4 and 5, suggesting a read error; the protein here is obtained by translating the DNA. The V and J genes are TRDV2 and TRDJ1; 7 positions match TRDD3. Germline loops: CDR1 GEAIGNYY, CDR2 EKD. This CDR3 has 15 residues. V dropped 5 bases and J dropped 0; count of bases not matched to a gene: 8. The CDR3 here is CACAQLGTDTDKLIF. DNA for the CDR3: TGTGCCTGTGCCCAACTGGGGACAGACACCGATAAACTCATCTTT.

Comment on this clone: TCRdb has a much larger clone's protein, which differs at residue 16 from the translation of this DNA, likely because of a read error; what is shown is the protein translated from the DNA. This CDR3 is CACDTLRVSGGHEYTVKLIF. The CDR3 region has the DNA TGTGCCTGTGACACCCTGAGGGTTTCTGGGGGACACGAGTACACCGTTAAACTCATCTTT. This chain uses TRDV2 with TRDJ1; 8 bases are shared with TRDD3. The germline V gene has CDR1 GEAIGNYY and CDR2 EKD. This CDR3 comprises 20 residues.

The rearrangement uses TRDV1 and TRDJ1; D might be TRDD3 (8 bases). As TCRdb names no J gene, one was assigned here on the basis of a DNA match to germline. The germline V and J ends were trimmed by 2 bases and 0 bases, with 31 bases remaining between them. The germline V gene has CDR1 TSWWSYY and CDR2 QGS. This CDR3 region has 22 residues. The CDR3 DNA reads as TGTGCTCTTGGGGAATATTTTTTCCTACGTCCCTGGGGGAACCACCACACCGATAAACTCATCTTT. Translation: CALGEYFFLRPWGNHHTDKLIF.

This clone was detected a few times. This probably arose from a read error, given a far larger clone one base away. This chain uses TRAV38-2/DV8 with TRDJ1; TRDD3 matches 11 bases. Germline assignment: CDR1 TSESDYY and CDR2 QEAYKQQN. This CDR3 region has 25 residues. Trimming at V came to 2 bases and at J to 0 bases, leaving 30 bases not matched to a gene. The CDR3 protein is CAYRRRPATYWGILPRTWYTDKLIF. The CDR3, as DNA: TGTGCTTATAGGAGGCGGCCGGCCACCTACTGGGGGATATTACCTCGAACCTGGTACACCGATAAACTCATCTTT.

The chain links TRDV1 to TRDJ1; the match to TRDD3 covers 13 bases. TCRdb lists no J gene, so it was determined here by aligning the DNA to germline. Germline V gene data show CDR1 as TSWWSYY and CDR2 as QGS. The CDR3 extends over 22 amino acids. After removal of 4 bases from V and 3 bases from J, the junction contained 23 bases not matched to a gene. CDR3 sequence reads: CALGVLFLTSRTGGYAADKLIF. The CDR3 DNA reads TGTGCTCTTGGGGTTCTCTTCCTAACCAGCCGTACTGGGGGATACGCTGCCGATAAACTCATCTTT.

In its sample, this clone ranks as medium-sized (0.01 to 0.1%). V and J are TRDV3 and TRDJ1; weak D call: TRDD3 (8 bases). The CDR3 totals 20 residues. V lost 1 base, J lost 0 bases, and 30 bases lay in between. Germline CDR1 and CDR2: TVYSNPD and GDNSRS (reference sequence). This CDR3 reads CAFNDPFPTTGGAYTDKLIF. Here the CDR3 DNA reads TGTGCCTTTAATGACCCCTTTCCTACGACTGGGGGGGCATACACCGATAAACTCATCTTT.

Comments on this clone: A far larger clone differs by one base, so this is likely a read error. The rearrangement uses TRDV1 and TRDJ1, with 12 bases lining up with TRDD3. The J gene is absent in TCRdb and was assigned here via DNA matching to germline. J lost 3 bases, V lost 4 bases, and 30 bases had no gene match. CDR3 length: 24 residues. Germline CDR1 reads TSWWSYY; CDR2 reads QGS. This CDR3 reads CALGGYLSSFTRTWGIRRSDKLIF. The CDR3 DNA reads TGTGCTCTTGGGGGCTATCTCTCTTCCTTTACGCGTACCTGGGGGATACGGAGGTCCGATAAACTCATCTTT.

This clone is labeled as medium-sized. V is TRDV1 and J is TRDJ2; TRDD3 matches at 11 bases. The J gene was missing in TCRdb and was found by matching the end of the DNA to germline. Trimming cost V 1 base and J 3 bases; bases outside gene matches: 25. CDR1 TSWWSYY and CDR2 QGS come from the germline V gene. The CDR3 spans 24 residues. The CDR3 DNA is TGTGCTCTTGGGGAACCCTCCATAGGCAAGTGGGGGATACGCGGTTCCCTTGTGACAGCACAACTCTTCTTT. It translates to CALGEPSIGKWGIRGSLVTAQLFF.

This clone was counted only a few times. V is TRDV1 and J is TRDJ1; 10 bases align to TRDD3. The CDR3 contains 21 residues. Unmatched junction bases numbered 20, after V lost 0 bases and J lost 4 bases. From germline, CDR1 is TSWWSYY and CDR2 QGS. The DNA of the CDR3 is TGTGCTCTTGGGGAACTAAGCCTAGCCTACTGGGGGATTAACTCCCGCGATAAACTCATCTTT. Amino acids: CALGELSLAYWGINSRDKLIF.

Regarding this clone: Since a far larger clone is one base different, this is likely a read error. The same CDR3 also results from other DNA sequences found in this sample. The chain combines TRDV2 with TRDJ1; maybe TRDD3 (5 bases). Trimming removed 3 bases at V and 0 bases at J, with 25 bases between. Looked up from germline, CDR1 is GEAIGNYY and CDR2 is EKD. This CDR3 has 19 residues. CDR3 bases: TGTGCCTGTGACTTACTCGGGGACCATTTTAACAAGCACACCGATAAACTCATCTTT. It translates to CACDLLGDHFNKHTDKLIF.

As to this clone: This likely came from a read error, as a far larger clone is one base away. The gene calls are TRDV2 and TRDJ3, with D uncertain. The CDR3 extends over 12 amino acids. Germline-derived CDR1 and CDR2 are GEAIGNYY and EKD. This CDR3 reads CACDTGTRQIFF. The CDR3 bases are TGTGCCTGTGACACCGGCACCCGACAGATTTTTTTC.

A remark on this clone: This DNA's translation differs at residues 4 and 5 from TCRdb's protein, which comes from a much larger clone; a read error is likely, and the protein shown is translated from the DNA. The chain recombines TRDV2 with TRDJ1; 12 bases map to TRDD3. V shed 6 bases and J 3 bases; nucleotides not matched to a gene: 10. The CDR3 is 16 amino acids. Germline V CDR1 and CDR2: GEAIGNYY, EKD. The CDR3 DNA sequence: TGTGCCTGTAACAGGCTGGGGGATACGCAGGCCGATAAACTCATCTTT. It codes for CACNRLGDTQADKLIF.

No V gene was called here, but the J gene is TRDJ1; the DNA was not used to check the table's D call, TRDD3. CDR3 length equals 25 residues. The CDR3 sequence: CACDTVVMQGNKLGSRYVDPDKLIF. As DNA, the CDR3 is TGTGCCTGTGACACCGTAGTTATGCAGGGCAACAAGCTGGGGTCCCGATACGTGGACCCCGATAAACTCATCTTT.

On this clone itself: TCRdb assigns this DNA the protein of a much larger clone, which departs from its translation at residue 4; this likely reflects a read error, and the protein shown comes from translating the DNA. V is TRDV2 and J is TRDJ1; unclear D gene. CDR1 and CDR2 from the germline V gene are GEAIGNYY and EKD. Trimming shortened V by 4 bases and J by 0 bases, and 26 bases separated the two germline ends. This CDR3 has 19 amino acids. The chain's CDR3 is CACEAIPSETAHYTDKLIF. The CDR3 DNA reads TGTGCCTGTGAAGCCATTCCCTCAGAAACCGCCCATTACACCGATAAACTCATCTTT.

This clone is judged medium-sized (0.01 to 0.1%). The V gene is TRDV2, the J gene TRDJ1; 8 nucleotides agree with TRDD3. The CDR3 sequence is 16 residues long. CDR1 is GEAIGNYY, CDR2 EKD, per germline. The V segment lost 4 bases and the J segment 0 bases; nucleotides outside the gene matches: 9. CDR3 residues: CACDPLLGVDTDKLIF. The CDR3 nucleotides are TGTGCCTGTGATCCCTTACTGGGGGTCGACACCGATAAACTCATCTTT.

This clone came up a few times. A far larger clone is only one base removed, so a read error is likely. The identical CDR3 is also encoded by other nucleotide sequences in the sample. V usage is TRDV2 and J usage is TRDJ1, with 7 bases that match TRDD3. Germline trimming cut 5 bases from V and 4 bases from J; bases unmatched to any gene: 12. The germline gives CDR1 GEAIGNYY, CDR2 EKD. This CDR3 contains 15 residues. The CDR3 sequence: CACAQLGDRDDKLIF. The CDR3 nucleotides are TGTGCCTGTGCCCAACTCGGGGATAGGGACGATAAACTCATCTTT.

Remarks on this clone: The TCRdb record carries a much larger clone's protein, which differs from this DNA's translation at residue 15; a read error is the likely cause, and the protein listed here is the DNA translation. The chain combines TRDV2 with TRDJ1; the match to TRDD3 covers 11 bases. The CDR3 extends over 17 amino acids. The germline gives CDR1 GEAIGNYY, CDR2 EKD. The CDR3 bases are TGTGCCTGTGACACCGTTGGGGGATACGCTGGGACCGATAAACACATCTTT. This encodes CACDTVGGYAGTDKHIF.

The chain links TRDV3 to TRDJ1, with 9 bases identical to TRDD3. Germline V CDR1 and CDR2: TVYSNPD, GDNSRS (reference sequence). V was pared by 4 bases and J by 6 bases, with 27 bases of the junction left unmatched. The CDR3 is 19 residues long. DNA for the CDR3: TGTGCCTCCCTAAACCTGCTCGAGGGGGGATACATGCCTTCGCATAAACTCATCTTT. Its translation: CASLNLLEGGYMPSHKLIF.

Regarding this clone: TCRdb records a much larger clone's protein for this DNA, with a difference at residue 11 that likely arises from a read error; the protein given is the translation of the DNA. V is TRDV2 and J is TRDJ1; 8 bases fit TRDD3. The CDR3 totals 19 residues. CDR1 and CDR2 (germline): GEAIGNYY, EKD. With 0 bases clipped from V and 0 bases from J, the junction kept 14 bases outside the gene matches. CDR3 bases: TGTGCCTGTGACACCTTGTCTTTACTGGGGGGAGAGTACACCGATAAACTCATCTTT. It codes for CACDTLSLLGGEYTDKLIF.

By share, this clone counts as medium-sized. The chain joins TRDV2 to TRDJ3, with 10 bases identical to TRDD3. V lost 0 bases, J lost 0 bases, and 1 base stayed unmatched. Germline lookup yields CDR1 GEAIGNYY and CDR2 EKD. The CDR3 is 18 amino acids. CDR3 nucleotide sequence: TGTGCCTGTGACACCGCTGGGGGATACTCCTGGGACACCCGACAGATGTTTTTC. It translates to CACDTAGGYSWDTRQMFF.

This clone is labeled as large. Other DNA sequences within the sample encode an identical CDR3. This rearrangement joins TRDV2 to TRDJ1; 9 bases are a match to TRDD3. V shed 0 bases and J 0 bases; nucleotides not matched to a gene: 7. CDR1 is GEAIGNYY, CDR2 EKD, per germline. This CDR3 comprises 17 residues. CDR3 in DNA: TGTGCCTGTGACACCCTTACTGGGGGACCCTACACCGATAAACTCATCTTT. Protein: CACDTLTGGPYTDKLIF.

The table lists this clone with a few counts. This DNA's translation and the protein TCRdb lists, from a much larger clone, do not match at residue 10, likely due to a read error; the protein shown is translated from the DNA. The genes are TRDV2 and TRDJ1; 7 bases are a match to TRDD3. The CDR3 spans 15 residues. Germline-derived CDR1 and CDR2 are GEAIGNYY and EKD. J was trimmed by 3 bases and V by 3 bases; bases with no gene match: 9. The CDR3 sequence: CACDVLLGTADKLIF. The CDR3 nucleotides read TGTGCCTGTGACGTCTTACTGGGGACCGCCGATAAACTCATCTTT.

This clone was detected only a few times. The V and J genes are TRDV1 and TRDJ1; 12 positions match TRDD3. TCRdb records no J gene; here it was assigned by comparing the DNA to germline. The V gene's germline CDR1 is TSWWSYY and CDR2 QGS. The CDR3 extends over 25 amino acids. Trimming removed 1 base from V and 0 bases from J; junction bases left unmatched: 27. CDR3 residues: CALGEPPRGAGTGGYHKHYTDKLIF. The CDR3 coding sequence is TGTGCTCTTGGGGAACCCCCCCGAGGGGCAGGTACTGGGGGATACCACAAACACTACACCGATAAACTCATCTTT.

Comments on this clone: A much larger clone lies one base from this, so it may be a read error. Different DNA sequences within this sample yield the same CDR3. This chain's CDR3 is CACDPVLDPSYTDKLIF. In DNA form, the CDR3 reads TGTGCCTGTGACCCTGTACTGGACCCCTCGTACACCGATAAACTCATCTTT. This sequence joins TRDV2 and TRDJ1, with a weak D call TRDD3 (5 bases). In germline, CDR1 is GEAIGNYY, CDR2 EKD. The CDR3 is made up of 17 amino acids. V lost 3 bases and J lost 0, with 19 bases in between.

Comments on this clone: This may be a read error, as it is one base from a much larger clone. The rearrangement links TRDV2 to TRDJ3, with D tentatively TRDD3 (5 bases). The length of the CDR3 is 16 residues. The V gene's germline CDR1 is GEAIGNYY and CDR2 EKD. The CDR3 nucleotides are TGTGCCTGTGTAGGGGAGGGCATCTGGGAGACCCGACAGATGTTTTTC. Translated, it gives CACVGEGIWETRQMFF.

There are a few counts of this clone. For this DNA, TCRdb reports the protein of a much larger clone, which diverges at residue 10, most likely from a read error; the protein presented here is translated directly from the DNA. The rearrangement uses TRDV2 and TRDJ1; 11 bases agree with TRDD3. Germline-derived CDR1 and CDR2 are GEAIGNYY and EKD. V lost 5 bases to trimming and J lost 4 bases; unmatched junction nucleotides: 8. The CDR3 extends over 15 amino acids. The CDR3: CACAQLGDRVDKLIF. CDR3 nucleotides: TGTGCCTGTGCCCAACTGGGGGATAGGGTCGATAAACTCATCTTT.

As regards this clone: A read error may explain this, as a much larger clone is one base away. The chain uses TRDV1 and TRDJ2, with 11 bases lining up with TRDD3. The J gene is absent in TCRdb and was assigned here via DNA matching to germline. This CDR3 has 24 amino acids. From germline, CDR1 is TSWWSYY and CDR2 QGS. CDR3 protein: CALGEPSIGKWGIRGSLVTALLFF. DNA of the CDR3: TGTGCTCTTGGGGAACCCTCCATAGGCAAGTGGGGGATACGCGGTTCCCTTGTGACAGCACTACTCTTCTTT.

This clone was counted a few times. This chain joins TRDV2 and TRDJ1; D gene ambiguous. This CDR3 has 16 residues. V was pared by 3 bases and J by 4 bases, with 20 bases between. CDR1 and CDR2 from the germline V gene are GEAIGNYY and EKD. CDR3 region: CACDDLTSGSDDKLIF. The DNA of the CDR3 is TGTGCCTGTGACGACCTCACCTCCGGGAGTGACGATAAACTCATCTTT.

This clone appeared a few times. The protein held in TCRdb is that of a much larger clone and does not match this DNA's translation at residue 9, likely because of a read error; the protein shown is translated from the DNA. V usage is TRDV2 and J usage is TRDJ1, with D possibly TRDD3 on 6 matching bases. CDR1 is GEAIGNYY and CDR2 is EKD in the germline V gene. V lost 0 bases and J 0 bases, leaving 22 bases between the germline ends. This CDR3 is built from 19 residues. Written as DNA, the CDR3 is TGTGCCTGTGACACCTTGTCTTTACAGGGGGAAGAGTACACCGATAAACTCATCTTT. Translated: CACDTLSLQGEEYTDKLIF.